What follows are 21 T cell receptor beta chains derived from one specimen sequenced in a study of blood T cell repertoires in COVID-19 (dated by TCRdb to the early 2020s). The library relied on the immunoSEQ multiplex PCR assay. Imported from immuneACCESS, the table was reduced by TCRdb to in-frame sequences with V and J called. These copies leave out some clones; in studies compared against another copy, an unresolved V gene accounts for under half, and the cause of the remainder is not known. Recorded for this sample are roughly 53,000 clones; 70% to 85% of them occurred a single time. The ten most abundant clones make up 14% of the sample. Sample: peripheral blood. The receptors here all came from a human donor in a cohort sampled during active COVID-19.

This chain connects TRBV4-1 to TRBJ2-5, with 14 bases fitting TRBD2. J gave up 4 bases and V 4 bases, and 5 bases lay outside the gene matches. CDR1 MGHRA and CDR2 YSYEKL come from the germline V gene. The CDR3 runs 16 residues. The CDR3 sequence: CASSRSTSGGGETQYF. The CDR3 DNA follows: TGCGCCAGCAGCCGTTCGACTAGCGGGGGGGGAGAGACCCAGTACTTC.

V is TRBV5-1 and J is TRBJ2-2; 9 bases are shared with TRBD1. There are 16 residues in the CDR3. In germline, CDR1 is SGHRS, CDR2 YFSETQ. The trim removed 3 bases at V and 0 bases at J, leaving 3 bases unmatched. CDR3 sequence: CASSSQGASNTGELFF. The CDR3 DNA is TGCGCCAGCAGCTCACAGGGGGCCTCGAACACCGGGGAGCTGTTTTTT.

This chain links TRBV19 with TRBJ2-7; D is possibly TRBD2 (5 bases). The CDR3 sequence is 12 residues long. The V end was cut by 5 bases, the J end by 2 bases, with 7 bases between. The germline gives CDR1 LNHDA, CDR2 SQIVND (reference sequence). The CDR3 is CASSPGAYEQYF. The CDR3 nucleotides are TGTGCCAGTAGTCCCGGGGCCTACGAGCAGTACTTC. The full variable domain, in which reference TRBV19 and TRBJ2-7 provide the parts outside the CDR3, is DGGITQSPKYLFRKEGQNVTLSCEQNLNHDAMYWYRQDPGQGLRLIYYSQIVNDFQKGDIAEGYSVSREKKESFPLTVTSAQKNPTAFYLCASSPGAYEQYFGPGTRLTVT.

This clone was seen a few times. The chain combines TRBV11-2 with TRBJ2-2, with 8 bases that match TRBD1. This CDR3 is built from 16 residues. From germline, CDR1 is SGHAT and CDR2 FQNNGV. The V gene end was trimmed by 3 bases and the J gene end by 8 bases; junction bases not matched to a gene: 11. CDR3 coding DNA: TGTGCCAGCAGCTTGGAACCAACAGGGGGTGCGGGGGAGCTGTTTTTT. This codes for CASSLEPTGGAGELFF.

The chain links TRBV28 to TRBJ2-7, with D possibly matching TRBD2 (5 bases). V was clipped by 9 bases and J by 2 bases, with 14 bases between them. The CDR3 is made up of 13 amino acids. Germline V lookup: CDR1 MDHEN, CDR2 SYDVKM. The CDR3 DNA follows: TGTGCCAGTTGCCTTGGAGGCCCCTACGAGCAGTACTTC. Translated, it gives CASCLGGPYEQYF.

This clone has only a few counts. The chain carries TRBV6-6 and TRBJ2-2; 7 bases fit TRBD1. This CDR3 has 14 residues. Trimming cost V 4 bases and J 3 bases; bases outside gene matches: 2. In germline, CDR1 is MNHNY, CDR2 SVGAGI (reference sequence). The CDR3 DNA reads TGTGCCAGCAGTTGGACAGGTTACACCGGGGAGCTGTTTTTT. Translation gives CASSWTGYTGELFF.

CDR3 nucleotides: TGTGCCAGCAGTTATCTGGGGGCGGGAGATTACGAGCAGTACTTC. Translating it yields CASSYLGAGDYEQYF. V gene TRBV6-5 combines with J gene TRBJ2-7, with a weak D call TRBD2 (7 bases). Germline V CDR1 and CDR2: MNHEY, SVGAGI. The CDR3 sequence is 15 residues long. Trimming cost V 3 bases and J 4 bases, with 16 bases left between them.

J is TRBJ2-1 and V is TRBV30; TRBD2 agrees at 14 bases. CDR1 GTSNPN and CDR2 SVGIG come from the germline V gene (reference sequence). This CDR3 has 13 amino acids. V was pared by 3 bases and J by 12 bases, with 4 bases of the junction left unmatched. CDR3 in DNA: TGTGCCTGGAGGGGGACTAGCGGGAGTGTGCAGTTCTTC. Translation: CAWRGTSGSVQFF.

This clone was seen once. The CDR3 protein is CASSQTGDSGNTIYF. The CDR3 DNA follows: TGTGCCAGCAGCCAGACAGGGGACTCTGGAAACACCATATATTTT. The genes are TRBV7-3 and TRBJ1-3; 8 bases are shared with TRBD1. Trimming cost V 5 bases and J 0 bases; bases outside gene matches: 3. The CDR3 loop spans 15 amino acids. Germline V CDR1 and CDR2: SGHTA, FQGTGA.

V gene TRBV29-1 combines with J gene TRBJ1-4; tentative D call: TRBD1 (5 bases). Germline CDR1 reads SQVTM; CDR2 reads ANQGSEA. Trimming removed 7 bases from V and 5 bases from J, with 14 bases in between. The CDR3 spans 13 residues. DNA for the CDR3: TGCAGCGGTGGGGGGGGTAGCAATGAAAAACTGTTTTTT. Encoded protein: CSGGGGSNEKLFF.

The genes are TRBV9 and TRBJ1-3; the D is unclear. CDR1 and CDR2 (germline): SGDLS, YYNGEE. The V and J ends lost 4 bases and 4 bases respectively, with 27 bases between them. The CDR3 runs 19 residues. The CDR3 loop is CASSPSRWRPGGSGNTIYF. The CDR3 bases are TGTGCCAGCAGCCCCTCGCGGTGGCGTCCCGGTGGATCAGGAAACACCATATATTTT.

This chain joins TRBV29-1 and TRBJ2-3; D may be TRBD2 (5 bases). CDR1 and CDR2 from the germline V gene are SQVTM and ANQGSEA. CDR3 size: 18 residues. V lost 1 base and J lost 4, with 24 bases in between. The CDR3, as DNA: TGCAGCGTTGAAGCAAGTGGAATCGACCTCTTCGGGGCAGATACGCAGTATTTT. Its translation is CSVEASGIDLFGADTQYF.

V usage is TRBV5-5 and J usage is TRBJ2-3, with TRBD2 matching over 8 bases. Germline trimming cut 1 base from V and 4 bases from J; bases unmatched to any gene: 8. Germline CDR1 and CDR2: SGHKS and YYEKEE (reference sequence). The CDR3 has 16 residues. CDR3 in amino acids: CASSLRGLAVSDTQYF. The CDR3 DNA follows: TGTGCCAGCAGCTTGCGTGGACTAGCCGTATCAGATACGCAGTATTTT.

V gene TRBV3-1 (or the pseudogene TRBV3-2) combines with J gene TRBJ1-1; D is possibly TRBD1 (5 bases). V shed 6 bases and J shed 1 base, with 12 bases lying between them. The CDR3 sequence is 14 residues long. Germline CDR1 reads LGHDT; CDR2 reads YNNKEL (reference sequence). CDR3 sequence reads: CASRDNTGNTEAFF. The CDR3 nucleotides are TGTGCCAGCAGAGACAATACAGGGAACACTGAAGCTTTCTTT.

CDR3 DNA: TGCGCCAGCAGCCAAGAAGGAGTAAGTCAGCCCCAGCATTTT. This gives the protein CASSQEGVSQPQHF. The chain employs TRBV4-1 and TRBJ1-5; D remains ambiguous. In germline, CDR1 is MGHRA, CDR2 YSYEKL. V was clipped by 0 bases and J by 6 bases, with 9 bases between them. The CDR3 sequence is 14 residues long.

A note on this clone: An end of the junction differs from the germline gene, which may be a read error. This chain uses TRBV7-7 with TRBJ2-5, with TRBD1 matching 11 bases. The CDR3 covers 15 residues. Germline CDR1 SSHAT, CDR2 FNYEAQ (reference sequence). CDR3 bases: TGTGCTAGCAGTTTCGGACAGGGGGCAACTGAGACCCAGTACTTC. This sequence encodes CASSFGQGATETQYF.

This clone was detected only a few times. This sequence joins TRBV6-5 and TRBJ1-3, with D perhaps TRBD1 (5 bases). CDR3 size: 15 residues. V was clipped by 5 bases and J by 0 bases, with 11 bases between them. The V gene's germline CDR1 is MNHEY and CDR2 SVGAGI. Here the CDR3 reads CASSTRGISGNTIYF. The CDR3 DNA reads TGTGCCAGCAGTACCCGGGGGATCTCTGGAAACACCATATATTTT.

The V gene is TRBV11-2, the J gene TRBJ2-5, with 7 bases fitting TRBD2. CDR1 is SGHAT, CDR2 FQNNGV, per germline. The CDR3 loop spans 14 amino acids. The ends lost 3 bases at V and 5 bases at J; junction bases unmatched: 6. The CDR3, as DNA: TGTGCCAGCAGCTTGGGCGGGAGTAGGGAGACCCAGTACTTC. Encoded protein: CASSLGGSRETQYF. Supplemented by reference TRBV11-2 and TRBJ2-5, the full variable domain reads EAGVAQSPRYKIIEKRQSVAFWCNPISGHATLYWYQQILGQGPKLLIQFQNNGVVDDSQLPKDRFSAERLKGVDSTLKIQPAKLEDSAVYLCASSLGGSRETQYFGPGTRLLVL.

The chain joins TRBV30 to TRBJ2-3; 9 bases line up with TRBD1. This CDR3 has 16 amino acids. V shed 8 bases, J shed 6 bases, and the junction held 18 bases outside the gene matches. CDR1 and CDR2 from the germline V gene are GTSNPN and SVGIG (reference sequence). The CDR3 bases are TGTGCCCGGAAAAAAACCGGGACAGGGAACGCCGATACGCAGTATTTT. Its translation is CARKKTGTGNADTQYF.

The chain couples TRBV10-3 to TRBJ2-2; 9 bases match TRBD2. Trimming at V came to 9 bases and at J to 1 base, leaving 6 bases not matched to a gene. Germline CDR1 reads ENHRY; CDR2 reads SYGVKD. The CDR3 runs 15 residues. Here the CDR3 DNA reads TGTGCCATTGAAGCGGGGGGCCTGAACACCGGGGAGCTGTTTTTT. It yields the protein CAIEAGGLNTGELFF.

This clone was detected a few times. The chain couples TRBV6-2 or TRBV6-3 to TRBJ2-1, with TRBD2 matching 9 bases. The CDR3 totals 15 residues. The V segment lost 5 bases and the J segment 3 bases; nucleotides outside the gene matches: 5. From germline, CDR1 is MNHEY and CDR2 SVGEGT. CDR3 loop: CASSLRGGLYNEQFF. Written as DNA, the CDR3 is TGTGCCAGCAGTCTGCGGGGGGGCCTCTACAATGAGCAGTTCTTC.